A single sample is the source of the 31 T cell receptor beta chains below, sequenced in a study of Ad26.COV2.S vaccination and SARS-CoV-2 variants. Here immunoSEQ multiplex PCR was the method, and the copy in TCRdb shows in-frame clones only, minus some. The sample holds a few hundred thousand clones, over 80% seen once. Sample treatment: around 19 received Ad26.COV2.S at low or high dose, single or two shots; roughly five received placebo; per-sample allocation not given. Samples analyzed were those drawn on day 63 after the first vaccine or placebo injection. This sample comprised peripheral blood, obtained in a trial of Ad26.COV2.S vaccine versus placebo. Receptor source: a person aged 18-65 years who received the Ad26.COV2.S COVID-19 vaccine or a placebo.

The CDR3 sequence is CASSEYEGNQPQHF. The CDR3 DNA is TGTGCCAGCAGTGAATATGAAGGCAATCAGCCCCAGCATTTT. The V call is TRBV2, the J call TRBJ1-5; no reliable D call. This CDR3 contains 14 residues. CDR1 and CDR2 (germline): SNHLY, FYNNEI. Trimming took 2 bases from V and 2 from J, leaving 7 bases between them.

This rearrangement joins TRBV30 to TRBJ1-2; TRBD1 aligns across 10 bases. After removal of 3 bases from V and 3 bases from J, the junction contained 4 bases not matched to a gene. The CDR3 is 14 residues long. Germline assignment: CDR1 GTSNPN and CDR2 SVGIG (reference sequence). As DNA, the CDR3 is TGTGCCTGGAGCAGACAGGGGGCCGACTATGGCTACACCTTC. This translates into CAWSRQGADYGYTF.

This clone is a singleton in its sample. The chain carries TRBV27 and TRBJ1-1, with TRBD1 as a possible D gene (5 bases). V lost 0 bases and J 3 bases, leaving 8 bases between the germline ends. From germline, CDR1 is MNHEY and CDR2 SMNVEV (reference sequence). The CDR3 loop spans 14 amino acids. DNA for the CDR3: TGTGCCAGCAGTTTATCGGGGGGGTACACTGAAGCTTTCTTT. It is translated as CASSLSGGYTEAFF.

The chain employs TRBV28 and TRBJ2-7; 9 nucleotides match TRBD1. Germline V gives CDR1 MDHEN, CDR2 SYDVKM. This CDR3 contains 14 residues. After removal of 5 bases from V and 4 bases from J, the junction contained 6 bases not matched to a gene. Here the CDR3 reads CASSPGTGPYEQYF. The CDR3 DNA follows: TGTGCCAGCAGTCCCGGGACAGGGCCGTACGAGCAGTACTTC.

The V call is TRBV6-6, the J call TRBJ1-2; the D gene is possibly TRBD1 (5 bases). This CDR3 has 15 amino acids. The V gene lost 5 bases and the J gene lost 0 bases, with 13 bases spanning the gap. In germline, CDR1 is MNHNY, CDR2 SVGAGI (reference sequence). The chain's CDR3 is CASSLDGGTNYGYTF. CDR3 DNA sequence: TGTGCCAGCAGTCTAGACGGGGGGACTAACTATGGCTACACCTTC.

The gene calls are TRBV15 and TRBJ2-7, with 11 bases aligning to TRBD1. The CDR3 loop spans 15 amino acids. Germline values: CDR1 LNHNV, CDR2 YYDKDF (reference sequence). V shed 1 base and J 7 bases; nucleotides not matched to a gene: 6. The CDR3 region has the DNA TGTGCCACCAGCAGAGGAGGGACAGGGGGAGAGGAGCAGTACTTC. This translates into CATSRGGTGGEEQYF.

In its sample, this clone was seen once. The J gene is TRBJ2-7, the V gene TRBV11-2; D is ambiguous. CDR1 is SGHAT, CDR2 FQNNGV, per germline. Between the trimmed V and J ends, which lost 5 bases and 2 bases, there was a span of 22 bases. The CDR3 is 17 amino acids. This CDR3 is CASSPKFNLPTTYEQYF. CDR3 nucleotides: TGTGCCAGCAGCCCCAAGTTCAATCTGCCCACCACCTACGAGCAGTACTTC.

This chain links TRBV19 with TRBJ1-2; maybe TRBD1 (6 bases). V was cut by 3 bases and J by 5 bases, with 16 bases left in between. The CDR3 has 15 amino acids. Germline V gene sequence: CDR1 LNHDA, CDR2 SQIVND (reference sequence). The CDR3 DNA follows: TGTGCCAGTAGTATCCTATCCGGGACAATGTATGGCTACACCTTC. Amino acid sequence: CASSILSGTMYGYTF.

The chain links TRBV4-3 to TRBJ2-5, with D perhaps TRBD1 (6 bases). The germline CDR1 and CDR2 sequences are LGHNA and YSLEER. The CDR3 consists of 19 residues. V lost 0 bases and J 1 base, leaving 21 bases between the germline ends. The CDR3 region has the DNA TGCGCCAGCAGCCAAGACTCCGGCGCCCCCGGACAGCCCCAAGAGACCCAGTACTTC. Amino acids: CASSQDSGAPGQPQETQYF.

Notes on this clone: A read error may produce the germline difference seen at one junction end. The chain combines TRBV6-5 with TRBJ2-7, with TRBD1 matching 8 bases. Germline assignment: CDR1 MNHEY and CDR2 SVGAGI. The CDR3 spans 15 residues. The CDR3 sequence: CASSYSSQGAPGLDF. The CDR3 region has the DNA TGTGCCAGCAGTTACTCAAGTCAGGGGGCCCCGGGGTTGGACTTC.

The CDR3 spells CASSLGRGIEQFF. The CDR3 coding sequence is TGTGCCAGCAGTTTAGGTCGGGGGATTGAGCAGTTCTTC. This chain connects TRBV12-3 or TRBV12-4 to TRBJ2-1; a possible D gene is TRBD2 (6 bases). V was trimmed by 1 base and J by 9 bases, leaving 10 bases between them. This CDR3 contains 13 residues.

The rearrangement uses TRBV10-2 and TRBJ2-4; TRBD1 matches at 9 bases. The CDR3 is 19 residues long. Germline V gene lookup returns CDR1 WSHSY and CDR2 SAAADI. V shed 1 base, J shed 0 bases, and the junction held 10 bases outside the gene matches. The CDR3 loop reads CASSELIRDRVLAKNIQYF. CDR3 DNA sequence: TGCGCCAGCAGTGAGTTAATCCGGGACAGGGTTCTAGCCAAAAACATTCAGTACTTC.

The J gene is TRBJ2-2, the V gene TRBV10-3, with TRBD2 matching 9 bases. The CDR3 consists of 16 residues. V lost 5 bases to trimming and J lost 4 bases; unmatched junction nucleotides: 8. Germline V CDR1 and CDR2: ENHRY, SYGVKD. The CDR3 DNA is TGTGCCATCAGTCCCGGGACTAGCACGGGCACCGGGGAGCTGTTTTTT. Translated, it gives CAISPGTSTGTGELFF.

V usage is TRBV11-2 and J usage is TRBJ2-2; a weak D match, TRBD2 (6 bases). Trimming stripped 5 bases from V and 6 bases from J, with 16 bases between. CDR3 length: 15 amino acids. Per germline, CDR1 SGHAT and CDR2 FQNNGV. The CDR3, as DNA: TGTGCCAGCAGCGGGGGGTCCGGGATTGCCGGGGAGCTGTTTTTT. Its protein product is CASSGGSGIAGELFF. Supplemented by reference TRBV11-2 and TRBJ2-2, the full variable domain reads EAGVAQSPRYKIIEKRQSVAFWCNPISGHATLYWYQQILGQGPKLLIQFQNNGVVDDSQLPKDRFSAERLKGVDSTLKIQPAKLEDSAVYLCASSGGSGIAGELFFGEGSRLTVL.

This chain joins TRBV14 and TRBJ2-7, with D tentatively TRBD2 (6 bases). The CDR3 runs to 13 residues. From germline, CDR1 is SGHDN and CDR2 FVKESK. The V end lost 4 bases, the J end lost 2 bases, and 9 bases lay between the germline ends. Written as DNA, the CDR3 is TGTGCCAGCAGCCTGGCGGGAACCTACGAGCAGTACTTC. Protein product: CASSLAGTYEQYF.

The chain is built from TRBV5-1 and TRBJ2-1; D tentatively reads TRBD1 or TRBD2 (7 bases each). The V gene's germline CDR1 is SGHRS and CDR2 YFSETQ. Trimming left V 0 bases short and J 15 bases short, with 28 bases between. The CDR3 has 17 residues. The CDR3 DNA reads as TGCGCCAGCAGCTTGGGACAGGGACGGGTCGGAAGGGAGGGAGGGTTCTTC. Encoded protein: CASSLGQGRVGREGGFF.

J is TRBJ2-3 and V is TRBV27; D gene uncertain. CDR1 is MNHEY and CDR2 is SMNVEV in the germline V gene (reference sequence). V was cut by 5 bases and J by 6 bases, with 6 bases left in between. The CDR3 is made up of 11 amino acids. The CDR3 spells CASSQSDTQYF. For the CDR3, the DNA is TGTGCCAGCAGTCAATCGGATACGCAGTATTTT.

The chain links TRBV28 to TRBJ1-5; possibly TRBD1 for D (6 bases). The V and J ends lost 5 bases and 8 bases respectively, with 16 bases between them. This CDR3 spans 14 amino acids. The germline V gene encodes CDR1 MDHEN and CDR2 SYDVKM. This CDR3 is CASSRSGTIKPQHF. The DNA of the CDR3 is TGTGCCAGCAGTCGATCCGGGACAATAAAGCCCCAGCATTTT.

The chain recombines TRBV5-1 with TRBJ1-2, with 8 positions matching TRBD1. Germline V gene lookup returns CDR1 SGHRS and CDR2 YFSETQ. This CDR3 comprises 13 residues. V was clipped by 5 bases and J by 3 bases; unmatched bases: 3. Here the CDR3 DNA reads TGCGCCAGCAGTGTGACAGGGGACTATGGCTACACCTTC. Its translation: CASSVTGDYGYTF.

CDR3 nucleotides: TGTGCCAGCTCACCGGTGACAGCCTACGAGCAGTACTTC. Residues: CASSPVTAYEQYF. The V and J genes are TRBV18 and TRBJ2-7, with D possibly being TRBD1 (5 bases). Germline V lookup: CDR1 KGHSH, CDR2 LQKENI. The length of the CDR3 is 13 residues. The V and J ends lost 3 bases and 2 bases respectively, with 8 bases between them.

The chain recombines TRBV20-1 with TRBJ1-4; TRBD1 might be the D (6 bases). This CDR3 has 14 amino acids. The germline CDR1 and CDR2 sequences are DFQATT and SNEGSKA (reference sequence). V lost 3 bases and J lost 4, with 12 bases in between. This CDR3 is CSASRGGFNEKLFF. As DNA, the CDR3 is TGCAGTGCTAGTCGCGGGGGCTTTAATGAAAAACTGTTTTTT.

The rearrangement links TRBV27 to TRBJ2-7; TRBD2 agrees at 7 bases. The length of the CDR3 is 14 residues. The V segment lost 3 bases and the J segment 2 bases; nucleotides outside the gene matches: 4. CDR1 MNHEY and CDR2 SMNVEV come from the germline V gene (reference sequence). The CDR3 loop is CASSFTGTTYEQYF. The CDR3 nucleotides read TGTGCCAGCAGTTTTACCGGGACTACCTACGAGCAGTACTTC.

The chain joins TRBV27 to TRBJ2-7; TRBD1 aligns across 8 bases. J was trimmed by 0 bases and V by 6 bases; bases with no gene match: 16. Looked up from germline, CDR1 is MNHEY and CDR2 is SMNVEV (reference sequence). The CDR3 spans 18 residues. CDR3 in amino acids: CASRGVAGTGFLSYEQYF. CDR3 in DNA: TGTGCCAGCAGGGGGGTTGCGGGGACAGGTTTCCTCTCCTACGAGCAGTACTTC.

The chain carries TRBV6-5 and TRBJ1-5; TRBD1 agrees at 8 bases. From germline, CDR1 is MNHEY and CDR2 SVGAGI. CDR3 size: 15 residues. V was pared by 7 bases and J by 1 base, with 6 bases of the junction left unmatched. Here the CDR3 DNA reads TGTGCCAGCACTGGACAGGGAGGGAGCAATCAGCCCCAGCATTTT. Translating it yields CASTGQGGSNQPQHF.

The rearrangement joins TRBV6-2 or TRBV6-3 to TRBJ1-5, with TRBD1 matching over 9 bases. V was clipped by 5 bases and J by 1 base; unmatched bases: 15. The CDR3 is made up of 19 amino acids. Per germline, CDR1 MNHEY and CDR2 SVGEGT. The CDR3 reads CASSRDATGTGISNQPQHF. The CDR3 DNA reads TGTGCCAGCAGTAGGGATGCTACCGGGACAGGGATAAGCAATCAGCCCCAGCATTTT.

The gene calls are TRBV7-2 and TRBJ2-7; 12 positions match TRBD1. V trimming: 4 bases; J trimming: 4 bases; junction bases outside the gene matches: 8. The CDR3 has 16 residues. Germline lookup yields CDR1 SGHTA and CDR2 FQGNSA. As DNA, the CDR3 is TGTGCCAGCAGCTCGTCCGAGGGACAGGGGGCGTACGAGCAGTACTTC. The encoded protein is CASSSSEGQGAYEQYF. Together with reference TRBV7-2 and TRBJ2-7, the CDR3 gives the full variable domain: GAGVSQSPSNKVTEKGKDVELRCDPISGHTALYWYRQSLGQGLEFLIYFQGNSAPDKSGLPSDRFSAERTGGSVSTLTIQRTQQEDSAVYLCASSSSEGQGAYEQYFGPGTRLTVT.

This sequence joins TRBV7-6 and TRBJ2-7; 7 bases agree with TRBD1. From germline, CDR1 is SGHVS and CDR2 FNYEAQ. The length of the CDR3 is 13 residues. Trimming at V came to 5 bases and at J to 3 bases, leaving 4 bases not matched to a gene. The CDR3 spells CASSRDRSYEQYF. In nucleotides, the CDR3 is TGTGCCAGCAGCCGGGACAGAAGCTACGAGCAGTACTTC.

The chain employs TRBV3-1 (or the pseudogene TRBV3-2) and TRBJ2-1, with TRBD2 identical over 8 bases. CDR1 and CDR2 (germline): LGHDT, YNNKEL (reference sequence). V was clipped by 3 bases and J by 2 bases; unmatched bases: 6. This CDR3 has 16 amino acids. The CDR3 reads CASSHIPGGPYNEQFF. CDR3 DNA sequence: TGTGCCAGCAGCCATATCCCGGGGGGGCCCTACAATGAGCAGTTCTTC.

The chain recombines TRBV7-2 with TRBJ2-7; 8 bases fit TRBD2. Germline loops: CDR1 SGHTA, CDR2 FQGNSA. This CDR3 region has 15 residues. V lost 5 bases to trimming and J lost 2 bases; unmatched junction nucleotides: 8. CDR3 amino acids: CASSVGLAGAYEQYF. CDR3 nucleotide sequence: TGTGCCAGCAGCGTAGGACTAGCCGGGGCCTACGAGCAGTACTTC.

This sequence joins TRBV28 and TRBJ1-1; maybe TRBD1 (5 bases). Germline V lookup: CDR1 MDHEN, CDR2 SYDVKM. CDR3 size: 14 residues. The germline V and J ends were trimmed by 7 bases and 0 bases, with 12 bases remaining between them. The DNA of the CDR3 is TGTGCCAGCAATGTCGGCAGGGTGAACACTGAAGCTTTCTTT. Amino acids: CASNVGRVNTEAFF.

This clone was counted a single time. The chain has TRBV5-4 and TRBJ2-1; the match to TRBD1 covers 7 bases. CDR1 and CDR2 (germline): SGHNT, YYREEE (reference sequence). V shed 4 bases, J shed 3 bases, and the junction held 10 bases outside the gene matches. CDR3 length equals 16 residues. CDR3 DNA sequence: TGTGCCAGCAGCCCGGTTGCCAGGGGGTACTACAATGAGCAGTTCTTC. Protein: CASSPVARGYYNEQFF. Filled out from reference TRBV5-4 and TRBJ2-1, the complete variable domain reads ETGVTQSPTHLIKTRGQQVTLRCSSQSGHNTVSWYQQALGQGPQFIFQYYREEENGRGNFPPRFSGLQFPNYSSELNVNALELDDSALYLCASSPVARGYYNEQFFGPGTRLTVL.